Below, one T cell receptor (beta chain) is given with its context. Its antigen is unidentified. This specimen belongs to a study of shared clonotypes between healthy human individuals. About the study: A donor's plate count was three for CD4 naive and three for CD4 memory; CD8 naive had two and CD8 memory one.

Germline-derived CDR1 and CDR2 are MNHNS and SASEGT. V was pared by 6 bases and J by 2 bases, with 14 bases between. The CDR3 loop spans 15 amino acids. A deep-level run was used for the assay. Some clones are missing from TCRdb's copy, which holds only in-frame ones; the method was immunoSEQ multiplex PCR. Here the sample spans some 1,400,000 clones, around 97% being singletons. Study-wide results and limits: A generally larger estimated richness was seen in naive subsets than in memory subsets.

This receptor was identified in a man aged 25-40 years in good health. Sequencing was done on a sample of naive CD4+ T cells sorted from blood. Subset indicated: CD45RA+ positively selected. V is TRBV6-1 and J is TRBJ1-3, with D maybe TRBD1 (5 bases). The chain's CDR3 is CASSPIPGPGNTIYF. The CDR3 nucleotides read TGTGCCAGCAGCCCCATCCCGGGACCTGGAAACACCATATATTTT.